Presented here are 11 T cell receptor beta chains from one specimen sequenced in a study of blood T cell repertoires in COVID-19. Profiled with immunoSEQ multiplex PCR; TCRdb holds only in-frame clones, not every one. The sample holds 200,000 to 250,000 clones, 85% to 90% seen once. Sequencing used peripheral blood. Receptors originate from a man aged 18 to 30 with active or convalescent COVID-19.

The chain is built from TRBV6-5 and TRBJ1-1; TRBD1 might be the D (5 bases). The CDR3 is 14 amino acids. Trimming left V 7 bases short and J 1 base short, with 13 bases between. Germline-derived CDR1 and CDR2 are MNHEY and SVGAGI. This CDR3 is CASTLTDPNTEAFF. CDR3 nucleotides: TGTGCCAGCACCCTGACAGACCCGAACACTGAAGCTTTCTTT.

The J gene is TRBJ2-1, the V gene TRBV28; 8 bases are shared with TRBD2. The CDR3 has 14 residues. V trimming: 7 bases; J trimming: 7 bases; junction bases outside the gene matches: 9. The germline gives CDR1 MDHEN, CDR2 SYDVKM. The CDR3 protein is CASNREGLWNEQFF. Here the CDR3 DNA reads TGTGCCAGCAACCGGGAGGGCCTTTGGAATGAGCAGTTCTTC.

In its sample, this clone was seen once. CDR3 in amino acids: CASSLLRGIGYEQYF. Written as DNA, the CDR3 is TGTGCCAGCAGTTTATTAAGGGGAATTGGATACGAGCAGTACTTC. The chain is built from TRBV28 and TRBJ2-7; D possibly corresponds to TRBD1 (5 bases). CDR1 MDHEN and CDR2 SYDVKM come from the germline V gene. Trimming took off 1 base at V and 4 bases at J, with 14 bases between the two ends. This CDR3 comprises 15 residues.

The CDR3 reads CASSEDGGPYEQYF. CDR3 DNA sequence: TGTGCCAGCAGTGAGGATGGGGGCCCATACGAGCAGTACTTC. V is TRBV2 and J is TRBJ2-7; D might be TRBD1 (6 bases). There are 14 residues in the CDR3. Trimming cost V 3 bases and J 4 bases, with 13 bases left between them. Germline V gene lookup returns CDR1 SNHLY and CDR2 FYNNEI.

In DNA, the CDR3 is TGTGCCATCAGTGACTCAGGGGACGAGCAGTACTTC. Residues: CAISDSGDEQYF. The chain recombines TRBV10-3 with TRBJ2-7; tentatively, D is TRBD1 (6 bases). V shed 3 bases and J shed 5 bases, with 8 bases lying between them. Germline values: CDR1 ENHRY, CDR2 SYGVKD. The CDR3 runs to 12 residues.

The V call is TRBV12-2, the J call TRBJ2-5; the table's D gene call, TRBD1, was not cross checked with the DNA. TRBV12-2 is a listed pseudogene. The CDR3 extends over 17 amino acids. CDR3 protein: CASRLEQDRRYQETQYF. In nucleotides, the CDR3 is TGTGCAAGTCGCTTAGAACAGGACAGAAGGTACCAAGAGACCCAGTACTTC.

This chain joins TRBV6-6 and TRBJ1-3; 7 bases fit TRBD1. J lost 5 bases, V lost 6 bases, and 10 bases had no gene match. CDR3 size: 15 residues. CDR1 MNHNY and CDR2 SVGAGI come from the germline V gene (reference sequence). The CDR3 DNA reads TGTGCCAGCAGGGCCCAGACAGGGTTCAGAAACACCATATATTTT. This encodes CASRAQTGFRNTIYF.

The chain is built from TRBV5-8 and TRBJ1-2; perhaps TRBD1 as D (6 bases). Trimming cost V 1 base and J 8 bases, with 18 bases left between them. CDR3 size: 15 residues. Germline CDR1 SGHTS, CDR2 YDEGEE. CDR3 nucleotides: TGTGCCAGCAGCTTGCGCCAGGGGCTAATATACGGCTACACCTTC. Translated: CASSLRQGLIYGYTF.

The rearrangement uses TRBV11-2 and TRBJ2-5; D possibly corresponds to TRBD1 (5 bases). Germline V gene lookup returns CDR1 SGHAT and CDR2 FQNNGV. The ends were cut back, 4 bases at V and 2 bases at J, with 14 bases in the middle. CDR3 length: 15 amino acids. CDR3 loop: CASSSSLRTQETQYF. CDR3 nucleotides: TGTGCCAGCAGCTCTAGTTTAAGGACACAAGAGACCCAGTACTTC. The full variable domain, completed using reference TRBV11-2 and TRBJ2-5, is EAGVAQSPRYKIIEKRQSVAFWCNPISGHATLYWYQQILGQGPKLLIQFQNNGVVDDSQLPKDRFSAERLKGVDSTLKIQPAKLEDSAVYLCASSSSLRTQETQYFGPGTRLLVL.

This rearrangement joins TRBV10-1 to TRBJ2-1, with 9 nucleotides matching TRBD2. The CDR3 length is 16 residues. Unmatched junction bases numbered 12, after V lost 2 bases and J lost 10 bases. Germline CDR1 and CDR2: WNHNN and SYGVQD (reference sequence). For the CDR3, the DNA is TGCGCCAGCAGTGAGAGGGTTGGAGCGGGAGGACGCGAGCAGTTCTTC. This codes for CASSERVGAGGREQFF.

The rearrangement joins TRBV18 to TRBJ2-5; D not resolved. V lost 3 bases and J 5 bases, leaving 7 bases between the germline ends. The CDR3 is made up of 12 amino acids. CDR1 and CDR2 (germline): KGHSH, LQKENI. The CDR3 region is CASSPQRETQYF. DNA of the CDR3: TGTGCCAGCTCACCGCAGAGGGAGACCCAGTACTTC. The full variable domain, rest sourced from reference TRBV18 and TRBJ2-5, is NAGVMQNPRHLVRRRGQEARLRCSPMKGHSHVYWYRQLPEEGLKFMVYLQKENIIDESGMPKERFSAEFPKEGPSILRIQQVVRGDSAAYFCASSPQRETQYFGPGTRLLVL.